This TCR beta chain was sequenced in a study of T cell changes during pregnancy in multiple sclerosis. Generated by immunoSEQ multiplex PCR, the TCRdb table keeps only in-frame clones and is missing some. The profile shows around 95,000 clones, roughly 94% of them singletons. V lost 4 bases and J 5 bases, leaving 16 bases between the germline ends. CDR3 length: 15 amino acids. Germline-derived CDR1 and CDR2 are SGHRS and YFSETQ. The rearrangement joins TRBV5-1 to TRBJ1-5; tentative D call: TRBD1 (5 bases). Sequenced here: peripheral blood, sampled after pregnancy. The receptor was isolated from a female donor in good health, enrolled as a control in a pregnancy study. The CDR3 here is CASSPDPGFDQPQHF. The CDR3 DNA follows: TGCGCCAGCAGCCCGGACCCAGGGTTCGATCAGCCCCAGCATTTT.